A single sample gave rise to the 18 T cell receptor beta chains below, sequenced in a study of OX40 agonist ivuxolimab in advanced cancers. Generated by immunoSEQ multiplex PCR, the TCRdb table keeps only in-frame clones and is missing some. The sample yields about 28,000 clones, more than 70% seen once. The starting material was CD4+ or CD8+ T cells sorted from blood, obtained in a trial of the OX40 agonist ivuxolimab. The receptor source for this set is an adult with an advanced solid tumor such as melanoma, head and neck, liver or kidney cancer.

This chain links TRBV9 with TRBJ2-6; either TRBD1 or TRBD2 may fit D (5 bases each). V shed 2 bases and J shed 4 bases, with 19 bases lying between them. From germline, CDR1 is SGDLS and CDR2 YYNGEE. This CDR3 has 18 amino acids. The CDR3: CASSVGTAVLSGANVLTF. Here the CDR3 DNA reads TGTGCCAGCAGCGTGGGGACGGCCGTTCTCTCGGGGGCCAACGTCCTGACTTTC.

This clone was counted a few times. The V and J genes are TRBV10-2 and TRBJ2-5, with TRBD1 matching over 8 bases. This CDR3 is 16 amino acids long. Germline trimming cut 3 bases from V and 4 bases from J; bases unmatched to any gene: 10. In germline, CDR1 is WSHSY, CDR2 SAAADI. As DNA, the CDR3 is TGCGCCAGCAGTGACCGCTTCAGGGGGCATCGAGAGACCCAGTACTTC. Translating gives CASSDRFRGHRETQYF.

The chain carries TRBV28 and TRBJ1-1; D gene uncertain. Germline V CDR1 and CDR2: MDHEN, SYDVKM. The CDR3 sequence is 15 residues long. V was cut by 5 bases and J by 0 bases, with 13 bases left in between. The CDR3 DNA sequence: TGTGCCAGCAGTCCGCCCGGCAGGCTGAACACTGAAGCTTTCTTT. Its protein product is CASSPPGRLNTEAFF.

This clone was found once. The chain combines TRBV14 with TRBJ2-7, with D maybe TRBD2 (5 bases). V lost 0 bases to trimming and J lost 0 bases, with 12 bases between them. Germline loops: CDR1 SGHDN, CDR2 FVKESK. The CDR3 is 16 residues long. CDR3 DNA sequence: TGTGCCAGCAGCCAAGATCGGCGACTAAGCTCCTACGAGCAGTACTTC. It encodes CASSQDRRLSSYEQYF. The full variable domain, completed using reference TRBV14 and TRBJ2-7, is EAGVTQFPSHSVIEKGQTVTLRCDPISGHDNLYWYRRVMGKEIKFLLHFVKESKQDESGMPNNRFLAERTGGTYSTLKVQPAELEDSGVYFCASSQDRRLSSYEQYFGPGTRLTVT.

The chain uses TRBV7-9 and TRBJ2-2; possible D gene TRBD1, 6 bases. Trimming stripped 4 bases from V and 4 bases from J, with 13 bases between. This CDR3 region has 15 residues. CDR1 and CDR2 from the germline V gene are SEHNR and FQNEAQ (reference sequence). CDR3 region: CASSSDRTITGELFF. CDR3 bases: TGTGCCAGCAGCTCGGACAGAACGATCACCGGGGAGCTGTTTTTT.

The CDR3 coding sequence is TGTGCCAGCAGTTTATCAGCTAGCGGCTACGAGCAGTACTTC. Translation gives CASSLSASGYEQYF. This chain connects TRBV27 to TRBJ2-7, with TRBD2 matching 7 bases. The CDR3 extends over 14 amino acids. CDR1 MNHEY and CDR2 SMNVEV come from the germline V gene (reference sequence). The trim removed 0 bases at V and 3 bases at J, leaving 2 bases unmatched.

V gene TRBV6-5 combines with J gene TRBJ2-2; D not resolved. CDR1 MNHEY and CDR2 SVGAGI come from the germline V gene. Trimming left V 0 bases short and J 2 bases short, with 10 bases between. The CDR3 contains 16 residues. The CDR3 sequence: CASSYSILKNTGELFF. Here the CDR3 DNA reads TGTGCCAGCAGTTACTCGATTCTCAAAAACACCGGGGAGCTGTTTTTT.

The V gene is TRBV28, the J gene TRBJ2-3; D call uncertain. Germline CDR1 is MDHEN and CDR2 is SYDVKM. The germline V and J ends were trimmed by 3 bases and 2 bases, with 9 bases remaining between them. The CDR3 spans 14 residues. The CDR3 loop is CASSLVSNTDTQYF. CDR3 bases: TGTGCCAGCAGTTTGGTATCAAACACAGATACGCAGTATTTT. Supplemented by reference TRBV28 and TRBJ2-3, the full variable domain reads DVKVTQSSRYLVKRTGEKVFLECVQDMDHENMFWYRQDPGLGLRLIYFSYDVKMKEKGDIPEGYSVSREKKERFSLILESASTNQTSMYLCASSLVSNTDTQYFGPGTRLTVL.

The chain uses TRBV9 and TRBJ2-3; D perhaps matches TRBD2 (6 bases). This CDR3 contains 17 residues. Trimming pared 0 bases from V and 2 bases from J, leaving 16 bases between. Germline V gene sequence: CDR1 SGDLS, CDR2 YYNGEE. The CDR3 loop is CASSVDGQGGFTDTQYF. CDR3 nucleotides: TGTGCCAGCAGCGTAGATGGGCAGGGAGGATTCACAGATACGCAGTATTTT.

This clone has only one observation. The chain employs TRBV7-9 and TRBJ1-1; TRBD1 might be the D (6 bases). Trimming removed 8 bases from V and 6 bases from J, with 10 bases in between. Germline assignment: CDR1 SEHNR and CDR2 FQNEAQ (reference sequence). The CDR3 covers 11 residues. The CDR3 region is CASAGDPEAFF. In DNA, the CDR3 is TGTGCCAGCGCAGGGGATCCTGAAGCTTTCTTT.

J is TRBJ2-3 and V is TRBV27, with 16 bases that match TRBD2. The length of the CDR3 is 15 residues. Germline V gene lookup returns CDR1 MNHEY and CDR2 SMNVEV (reference sequence). After removal of 7 bases from V and 9 bases from J, the junction contained 7 bases not matched to a gene. DNA for the CDR3: TGTGCCAGCACCCCCGGGACTAGCGGGAGGGGAACGCAGTATTTT. Amino acids: CASTPGTSGRGTQYF.

V gene TRBV27 combines with J gene TRBJ1-1; D may be TRBD1 (5 bases). Germline CDR1 MNHEY, CDR2 SMNVEV (reference sequence). The CDR3 is 13 residues long. Trimming pared 6 bases from V and 5 bases from J, leaving 13 bases between. The CDR3 region is CASSLGVGTEAFF. The DNA for the CDR3 is TGTGCCAGCAGCCTGGGGGTTGGGACTGAAGCTTTCTTT.

This clone was observed once. The V call is TRBV12-5, the J call TRBJ2-1; 7 positions agree with TRBD2. The germline gives CDR1 LGHNT, CDR2 FRNRAP. Trimming took 1 base from V and 9 from J; bases not matched to a gene: 3. The CDR3 is 13 residues long. The CDR3 bases are TGTGCTAGTGGTTTGGGACTAGCCGGTGAGCAGTTCTTC. It specifies CASGLGLAGEQFF.

The rearrangement links TRBV11-3 to TRBJ2-1, with D possibly being TRBD2 (6 bases). V was trimmed by 5 bases and J by 0 bases, leaving 14 bases between them. The CDR3 runs to 16 residues. CDR1 is SGHNT and CDR2 is YENEEA in the germline V gene. CDR3 loop: CASSTGTASSYNEQFF. The CDR3 bases are TGTGCCAGCAGCACCGGGACTGCCAGCTCCTACAATGAGCAGTTCTTC.

J is TRBJ2-3 and V is TRBV5-1, with D uncertain. V gave up 0 bases and J gave up 1 base, with 12 bases separating them. The CDR3 is made up of 16 amino acids. Germline V gene lookup returns CDR1 SGHRS and CDR2 YFSETQ. The CDR3 bases are TGCGCCAGCAGCTTGGGAGCAGCATTGGGCACAGATACGCAGTATTTT. It specifies CASSLGAALGTDTQYF.

The rearrangement links TRBV4-2 to TRBJ2-7; TRBD2 aligns across 8 bases. V lost 1 base, J lost 4 bases, and 6 bases stayed unmatched. Germline V lookup: CDR1 LGHNA, CDR2 YNFKEQ. This CDR3 has 15 amino acids. DNA for the CDR3: TGTGCCAGCAGCCAAGCGCCGGGAGGGGGATACGAGCAGTACTTC. As protein: CASSQAPGGGYEQYF.

The CDR3 region has the DNA TGTGCCAGCAGCCCCCGGGACAGGGCGCACCCCCTCTATGGCTACACCTTC. The encoded protein is CASSPRDRAHPLYGYTF. The chain carries TRBV27 and TRBJ1-2; 9 nucleotides line up with TRBD1. Germline CDR1 reads MNHEY; CDR2 reads SMNVEV (reference sequence). V gave up 6 bases and J gave up 4 bases; unmatched junction bases: 15. The CDR3 loop spans 17 amino acids.

This clone was recorded only once. The chain is built from TRBV7-8 and TRBJ2-5; 7 nucleotides align to TRBD2. CDR1 and CDR2 from the germline V gene are SGHVS and FQNEAQ. The CDR3 sequence is 13 residues long. Trimming cost V 6 bases and J 7 bases; bases outside gene matches: 8. CDR3 loop: CASSGDPGGTQYF. The DNA for the CDR3 is TGTGCCAGCAGTGGGGACCCGGGGGGGACCCAGTACTTC.